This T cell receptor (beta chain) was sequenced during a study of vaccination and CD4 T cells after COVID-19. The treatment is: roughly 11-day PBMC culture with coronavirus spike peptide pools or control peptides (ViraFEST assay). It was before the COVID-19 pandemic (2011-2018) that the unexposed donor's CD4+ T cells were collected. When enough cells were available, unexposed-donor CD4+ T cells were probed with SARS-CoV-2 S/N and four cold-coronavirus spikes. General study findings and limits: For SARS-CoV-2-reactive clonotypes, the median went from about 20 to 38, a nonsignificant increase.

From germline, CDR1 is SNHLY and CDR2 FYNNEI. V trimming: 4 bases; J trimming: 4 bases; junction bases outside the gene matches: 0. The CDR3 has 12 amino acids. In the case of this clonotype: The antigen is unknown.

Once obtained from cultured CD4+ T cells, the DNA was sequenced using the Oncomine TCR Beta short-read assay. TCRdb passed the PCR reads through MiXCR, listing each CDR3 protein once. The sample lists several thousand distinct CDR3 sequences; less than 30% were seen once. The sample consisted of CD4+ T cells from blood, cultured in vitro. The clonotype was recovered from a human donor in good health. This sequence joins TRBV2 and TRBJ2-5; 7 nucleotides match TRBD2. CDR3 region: CASSGGGETQYF. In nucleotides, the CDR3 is TGTGCCAGCAGTGGCGGGGGAGAGACCCAGTACTTC.